This T cell receptor beta chain was identified in a study of blood T cell repertoires in COVID-19. Study-level background: COVID-19 samples from acute and convalescent phases originated in the United States, Italy and Spain.

The CDR3 sequence is 14 residues long. CDR1 WSHSY and CDR2 SAAADI come from the germline V gene. V was pared by 0 bases and J by 3 bases, with 8 bases between. Generated by immunoSEQ multiplex PCR, the TCRdb table keeps only in-frame clones and is missing some. The data contain about 99,000 clones, roughly four fifths of them singletons. Sample: peripheral blood. The V gene is TRBV10-2, the J gene TRBJ2-5; D possibly corresponds to TRBD1 (5 bases). The clonotype comes from a man in his sixties with acute or convalescent COVID-19. In DNA, the CDR3 is TGCGCCAGCAGTGAGTCCCGCAGGGAAGAGACCCAGTACTTC. It specifies CASSESRREETQYF.